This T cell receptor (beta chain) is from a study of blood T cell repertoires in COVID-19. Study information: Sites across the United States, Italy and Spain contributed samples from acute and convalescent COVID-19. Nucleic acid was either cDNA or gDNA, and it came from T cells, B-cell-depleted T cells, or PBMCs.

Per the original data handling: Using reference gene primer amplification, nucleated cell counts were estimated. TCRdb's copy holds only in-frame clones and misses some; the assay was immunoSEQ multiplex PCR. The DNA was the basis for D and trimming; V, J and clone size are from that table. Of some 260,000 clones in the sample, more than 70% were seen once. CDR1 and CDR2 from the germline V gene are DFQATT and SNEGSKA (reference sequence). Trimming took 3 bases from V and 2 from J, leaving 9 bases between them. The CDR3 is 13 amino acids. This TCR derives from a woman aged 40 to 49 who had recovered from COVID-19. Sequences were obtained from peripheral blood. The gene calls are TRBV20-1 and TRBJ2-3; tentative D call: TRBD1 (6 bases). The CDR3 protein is CSASQGTTDTQYF. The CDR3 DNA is TGCAGTGCTAGTCAGGGGACCACAGATACGCAGTATTTT.